Sequencing of this T cell receptor (beta chain) was carried out in a study of blood T cell repertoires in COVID-19. Study overall: From T cells, B-cell-depleted T cells, or PBMCs came the material, which was cDNA or gDNA.

Those who participated ranged in age from roughly 18 to 89 years and resided in about two dozen US areas. The study assigned cohorts using participant-reported clinical history. Cohort 3 recovery required two negative PCRs, clearance, or symptom resolution. Measured with immunoSEQ multiplex PCR; TCRdb has only the in-frame clones, and not every one. The sample consists of hundreds of thousands of clones, roughly nine tenths of them appearing once. Germline V gives CDR1 SEHNR, CDR2 FQNEAQ (reference sequence). This CDR3 has 19 residues. After removal of 0 bases from V and 1 base from J, the junction contained 7 bases not matched to a gene.

The sequencing sample was made of PBMCs or T cells enriched from blood (not recorded which). The chain links TRBV7-9 to TRBJ2-1, with 12 bases that match TRBD2. The sequence derives from a woman between 18 and 29 years old who had recovered from COVID-19. The CDR3 nucleotides read TGTGCCAGCAGCTTAGCGGGCCTAGCGGGGGGGCGGTCCTACAATGAGCAGTTCTTC. Protein sequence: CASSLAGLAGGRSYNEQFF.